The 7 T cell receptor beta chains below all came from one sample that was sequenced in a study of blood T cell repertoires in COVID-19. Libraries were prepared by immunoSEQ multiplex PCR; TCRdb keeps only in-frame clonotypes and omits some of them. The profile covers about 150,000 clones, with about four fifths appearing a single time and around 19% taken by the ten largest. The sequenced material came from peripheral blood. All receptors derive from a woman in her seventies who had recovered from COVID-19.

The V and J genes are TRBV5-5 and TRBJ1-1; no firm D call. Germline CDR1 reads SGHKS; CDR2 reads YYEKEE (reference sequence). Trimming cost V 1 base and J 1 base, with 11 bases left between them. CDR3 length equals 15 residues. In DNA form, the CDR3 reads TGTGCCAGCAGCTTGAGCCCCACTTCGAACACTGAAGCTTTCTTT. Protein sequence: CASSLSPTSNTEAFF.

The V call is TRBV2, the J call TRBJ1-2; 7 bases are shared with TRBD1. The V gene end was trimmed by 1 base and the J gene end by 2 bases; junction bases not matched to a gene: 13. The germline CDR1 and CDR2 sequences are SNHLY and FYNNEI. This CDR3 spans 18 amino acids. The DNA of the CDR3 is TGTGCCAGCAGTGAAGGGGAGGACAGGAGCGGACGAAACTATGGCTACACCTTC. This translates into CASSEGEDRSGRNYGYTF.

V is TRBV2 and J is TRBJ2-7; D call uncertain. The length of the CDR3 is 12 residues. The germline CDR1 and CDR2 sequences are SNHLY and FYNNEI. Trimming removed 4 bases from V and 3 bases from J, with 7 bases in between. The chain's CDR3 is CASSATNYEQYF. The DNA of the CDR3 is TGTGCCAGCAGTGCTACCAACTACGAGCAGTACTTC.

The CDR3 is CASSPGEGAYF. As DNA, the CDR3 is TGTGCCAGCTCCCCGGGGGAGGGTGCGTATTTT. This sequence joins TRBV18 and TRBJ2-3, with TRBD2 identical over 7 bases. This CDR3 comprises 11 residues. With 6 bases clipped from V and 14 bases from J, the junction kept 8 bases outside the gene matches. Per the germline V gene, CDR1 is KGHSH and CDR2 is LQKENI.

The CDR3 nucleotides are TGTGCCAGCCGGGACACTGTGAACACTGAAGCTTTCTTT. It encodes CASRDTVNTEAFF. This chain uses TRBV19 with TRBJ1-1; a weak D match, TRBD1 (6 bases). Trimming removed 9 bases at V and 0 bases at J, with 11 bases between. The CDR3 has 13 amino acids. Germline CDR1 is LNHDA and CDR2 is SQIVND (reference sequence).

The rearrangement uses TRBV29-1 and TRBJ2-6; D is unclear. Trimming left V 4 bases short and J 4 bases short, with 11 bases between. The CDR3 extends over 14 amino acids. CDR1 is SQVTM and CDR2 is ANQGSEA in the germline V gene. This CDR3 is CSVGKPGGANVLTF. The CDR3 coding sequence is TGCAGCGTTGGTAAACCCGGGGGGGCCAACGTCCTGACTTTC.

The rearrangement uses TRBV13 and TRBJ2-7; TRBD2 agrees at 8 bases. The CDR3 has 15 amino acids. CDR1 PRHDT and CDR2 FYEKMQ come from the germline V gene (reference sequence). With V trimmed by 5 bases and J by 3 bases, 9 bases remained unmatched. The CDR3, as DNA: TGTGCCAGCAGCCGCAGCGGGGGCGGAAGCTACGAGCAGTACTTC. Translating gives CASSRSGGGSYEQYF.